This passage covers 28 T cell receptor beta chains from one sample sequenced in a study of Ad26.COV2.S vaccination and SARS-CoV-2 variants. TCRdb's table, derived via immunoSEQ multiplex PCR, lists solely in-frame clones and lacks some. The data contain about half a million clones, roughly 87% of them singletons. Described treatment: 15 to 20 received Ad26.COV2.S at low or high dose, single or two shots; 5 received placebo; per-sample allocation not given. Sampling happened 63 days after the first vaccine or placebo injection. The sequences come from peripheral blood, collected in a trial of Ad26.COV2.S vaccine versus placebo. All receptors derive from a person aged 18-60 years who received the Ad26.COV2.S COVID-19 vaccine or a placebo.

This clone was detected only once. Relative to the germline gene, one junction end is altered; a read error may explain this. This chain links TRBV5-4 with TRBJ2-1, with D tentatively TRBD2 (6 bases). The germline V gene encodes CDR1 SGHNT and CDR2 YYREEE (reference sequence). CDR3 length: 13 residues. The CDR3 region has the DNA TGTGCCAGCGGCTTTGGGGGGAAGAATGAGCAGTTCTTC. It translates to CASGFGGKNEQFF. Full variable domain (outside the CDR3, taken from reference TRBV5-4 and TRBJ2-1): ETGVTQSPTHLIKTRGQQVTLRCSSQSGHNTVSWYQQALGQGPQFIFQYYREEENGRGNFPPRFSGLQFPNYSSELNVNALELDDSALYLCASGFGGKNEQFFGPGTRLTVL.

This clone was seen only a few times. V usage is TRBV2 and J usage is TRBJ1-5; D gene ambiguous. The CDR3 sequence is 14 residues long. CDR1 and CDR2 from the germline V gene are SNHLY and FYNNEI. V was pared by 2 bases and J by 4 bases, with 9 bases between. This CDR3 reads CASSESGINQPQHF. The DNA for the CDR3 is TGTGCCAGCAGTGAAAGCGGAATAAATCAGCCCCAGCATTTT.

The rearrangement uses TRBV5-6 and TRBJ2-1, with 9 bases that match TRBD2. Germline V gene data show CDR1 as SGHDT and CDR2 as YYEEEE. The CDR3 is 15 amino acids. The V segment lost 4 bases and the J segment 12 bases; nucleotides outside the gene matches: 14. CDR3 sequence: CASSRPPLAGDSQFF. CDR3 sequence (DNA): TGTGCCAGCAGCCGCCCGCCATTAGCGGGGGACTCGCAGTTCTTC.

The rearrangement joins TRBV6-5 to TRBJ2-2, with D perhaps TRBD1 (5 bases). This CDR3 has 13 residues. Germline V gives CDR1 MNHEY, CDR2 SVGAGI. V was trimmed by 5 bases and J by 5 bases, leaving 9 bases between them. The CDR3 sequence: CASSTAGTGELFF. The CDR3 DNA sequence: TGTGCCAGCAGTACTGCAGGGACCGGGGAGCTGTTTTTT.

This clone has a handful of counts. V gene TRBV6-5 combines with J gene TRBJ1-5; a possible D gene is TRBD1 (5 bases). The CDR3 sequence is 12 residues long. Germline-derived CDR1 and CDR2 are MNHEY and SVGAGI. Deletions cut 2 bases from V and 6 bases from J, with 5 bases between. The CDR3 DNA follows: TGTGCCAGCAGTTACGGGGGTCAGCCCCAGCATTTT. It encodes CASSYGGQPQHF.

CDR3: CASRATGLNEQFF. The CDR3 bases are TGTGCCAGCAGGGCGACAGGGTTAAATGAGCAGTTCTTC. V is TRBV2 and J is TRBJ2-1; 7 bases agree with TRBD1. This CDR3 contains 13 residues. V lost 6 bases and J lost 7; bases outside the gene matches: 6. CDR1 is SNHLY, CDR2 FYNNEI, per germline.

V usage is TRBV3-1 (or the pseudogene TRBV3-2) and J usage is TRBJ2-7; 7 positions agree with TRBD2. V shed 0 bases, J shed 3 bases, and the junction held 17 bases outside the gene matches. This CDR3 comprises 19 residues. Germline V gene data show CDR1 as LGHDT and CDR2 as YNNKEL (reference sequence). CDR3 amino acids: CASSQEEVGGVHPGYEQYF. The CDR3 region has the DNA TGTGCCAGCAGCCAAGAGGAAGTGGGAGGGGTCCATCCGGGCTACGAGCAGTACTTC.

This sequence joins TRBV18 and TRBJ2-1, with TRBD2 matching 10 bases. J gave up 2 bases and V 5 bases, and 3 bases lay outside the gene matches. This CDR3 has 15 amino acids. Germline lookup yields CDR1 KGHSH and CDR2 LQKENI. The CDR3 protein is CASSASGGTYNEQFF. The CDR3 DNA is TGTGCCAGCTCAGCTAGCGGGGGTACCTACAATGAGCAGTTCTTC.

The chain joins TRBV7-2 to TRBJ1-2, with TRBD1 matching 7 bases. V dropped 5 bases and J dropped 4; count of bases not matched to a gene: 7. The germline gives CDR1 SGHTA, CDR2 FQGNSA. This CDR3 comprises 14 residues. The CDR3 protein is CASSPSRDSYGYTF. The CDR3 region has the DNA TGTGCCAGCAGCCCGTCCCGGGACAGCTATGGCTACACCTTC.

This clone was picked up a small number of times. One end of the junction does not line up with germline, which may come from a read error. The chain links TRBV2 to TRBJ2-7, with D unresolved. CDR1 is SNHLY and CDR2 is FYNNEI in the germline V gene. This CDR3 has 15 amino acids. The CDR3 loop is CASREALSPVYEQYF. The DNA for the CDR3 is TGTGCCAGCAGGGAAGCGCTTAGTCCCGTTTACGAGCAGTACTTC.

The chain has TRBV4-1 and TRBJ2-1, with 10 bases that match TRBD2. This CDR3 spans 19 amino acids. Germline CDR1 is MGHRA and CDR2 is YSYEKL. The V gene end was trimmed by 1 base and the J gene end by 0 bases; junction bases not matched to a gene: 9. CDR3: CASSQVGTSETRSYNEQFF. The CDR3 DNA follows: TGCGCCAGCAGCCAAGTGGGGACTAGCGAAACCCGCTCCTACAATGAGCAGTTCTTC.

The chain uses TRBV7-2 and TRBJ1-5, with a tentative D call TRBD1 (6 bases). Trimming took off 5 bases at V and 10 bases at J, with 15 bases between the two ends. Germline CDR1 SGHTA, CDR2 FQGNSA. The CDR3 contains 13 residues. The CDR3 bases are TGTGCCAGCAGCCTAGGAACAGGGTTTCCCCAGCATTTT. As protein: CASSLGTGFPQHF.

V and J are TRBV7-2 and TRBJ2-3; no definite D call. Germline CDR1 SGHTA, CDR2 FQGNSA. The CDR3 extends over 14 amino acids. V lost 5 bases and J lost 2, with 11 bases in between. The CDR3 region has the DNA TGTGCCAGCAGCCTGTGGGATTACACAGATACGCAGTATTTT. Translating it yields CASSLWDYTDTQYF.

This chain links TRBV5-1 with TRBJ2-6; no clear D. Trimming cost V 0 bases and J 2 bases, with 9 bases left between them. In germline, CDR1 is SGHRS, CDR2 YFSETQ. The length of the CDR3 is 16 residues. CDR3 nucleotides: TGCGCCAGCAGCTTGGTCGGGTCTACTGGGGCCAACGTCCTGACTTTC. As protein: CASSLVGSTGANVLTF. The whole variable domain, remainder taken from reference TRBV5-1 and TRBJ2-6, is KAGVTQTPRYLIKTRGQQVTLSCSPISGHRSVSWYQQTPGQGLQFLFEYFSETQRNKGNFPGRFSGRQFSNSRSEMNVSTLELGDSALYLCASSLVGSTGANVLTFGAGSRLTVL.

The CDR3 nucleotides read TGTGCCAGCAGCCCCGTAACACTAAATTCACCCCTCCACTTT. Protein sequence: CASSPVTLNSPLHF. The V gene is TRBV28, the J gene TRBJ1-6, with D unclear. Germline values: CDR1 MDHEN, CDR2 SYDVKM. The CDR3 consists of 14 residues. V was trimmed by 6 bases and J by 7 bases, leaving 13 bases between them.

The chain links TRBV2 to TRBJ2-7, with D perhaps matching TRBD2 (6 bases). Deletions cut 7 bases from V and 6 bases from J, with 16 bases between. The CDR3 runs 13 residues. CDR1 and CDR2 from the germline V gene are SNHLY and FYNNEI. Here the CDR3 DNA reads TGTGCCAGCACCTTCCTGGGGGGTGGCGAGCAGTACTTC. It specifies CASTFLGGGEQYF.

This clone was counted a few times. CDR3 in amino acids: CASSLAFRSSYEQYF. The CDR3 bases are TGTGCCAGCAGCTTAGCTTTTAGGAGCTCCTACGAGCAGTACTTC. This chain connects TRBV7-9 to TRBJ2-7, with no clear D. The CDR3 has 15 residues. The germline V gene has CDR1 SEHNR and CDR2 FQNEAQ (reference sequence). Between the trimmed V and J ends, which lost 0 bases and 0 bases, there was a span of 9 bases.

This clone was recorded a few times. V is TRBV25-1 and J is TRBJ2-1; tentative D call: TRBD2 (5 bases). The CDR3 has 12 residues. V gave up 6 bases and J gave up 5 bases, with 8 bases separating them. Looked up from germline, CDR1 is MGHDK and CDR2 is SYGVNS. CDR3 in amino acids: CASRREHNEQFF. The CDR3 DNA is TGTGCCAGCAGGAGGGAGCACAATGAGCAGTTCTTC. Combining the CDR3 with reference TRBV25-1 and TRBJ2-1 gives the whole variable domain EADIYQTPRYLVIGTGKKITLECSQTMGHDKMYWYQQDPGMELHLIHYSYGVNSTEKGDLSSESTVSRIRTEHFPLTLESARPSHTSQYLCASRREHNEQFFGPGTRLTVL.

This chain connects TRBV2 to TRBJ1-6; 7 bases map to TRBD1. The CDR3 sequence is 14 residues long. Germline V gives CDR1 SNHLY, CDR2 FYNNEI. Unmatched junction bases numbered 4, after V lost 6 bases and J lost 5 bases. CDR3 nucleotide sequence: TGTGCCAGCAGAACAGGGGTTCATAATTCACCCCTCCACTTT. This sequence encodes CASRTGVHNSPLHF. The whole variable domain, remainder taken from reference TRBV2 and TRBJ1-6, is EPEVTQTPSHQVTQMGQEVILRCVPISNHLYFYWYRQILGQKVEFLVSFYNNEISEKSEIFDDQFSVERPDGSNFTLKIRSTKLEDSAMYFCASRTGVHNSPLHFGNGTRLTVT.

This rearrangement joins TRBV6-5 to TRBJ2-1; TRBD2 might be the D (5 bases). This CDR3 spans 16 amino acids. Germline V gene lookup returns CDR1 MNHEY and CDR2 SVGAGI. Trimming took off 0 bases at V and 7 bases at J, with 16 bases between the two ends. The CDR3 is CASSYSYRVGGNEQFF. Written as DNA, the CDR3 is TGTGCCAGCAGTTACTCGTATCGGGTTGGAGGAAATGAGCAGTTCTTC.

The rearrangement uses TRBV4-2 and TRBJ2-1; unclear D gene. The CDR3 loop spans 16 amino acids. Trimming left V 0 bases short and J 1 base short, with 10 bases between. The germline CDR1 and CDR2 sequences are LGHNA and YNFKEQ. The CDR3 reads CASSQEPAGSYNEQFF. CDR3 sequence (DNA): TGTGCCAGCAGCCAAGAGCCAGCCGGGTCCTACAATGAGCAGTTCTTC.

The J gene is TRBJ2-1, the V gene TRBV7-9, with D unclear. V was cut by 4 bases and J by 0 bases, with 7 bases left in between. This CDR3 comprises 14 residues. Germline-derived CDR1 and CDR2 are SEHNR and FQNEAQ (reference sequence). The CDR3 DNA reads TGTGCCAGCAGCTGGGTCGGCTCCTACAATGAGCAGTTCTTC. It encodes CASSWVGSYNEQFF.

The chain recombines TRBV9 with TRBJ1-4, with a weak D call TRBD1 (5 bases). V shed 4 bases and J shed 5 bases, with 15 bases lying between them. This CDR3 has 15 amino acids. CDR1 and CDR2 (germline): SGDLS, YYNGEE. DNA for the CDR3: TGTGCCAGCAGCCAGAAGGGGAGTAGAAATGAAAAACTGTTTTTT. This gives the protein CASSQKGSRNEKLFF.

In nucleotides, the CDR3 is TGTGCCAGCAGTTACCCCCCCCGTAGCGGGGGATACTCCTACGAGCAGTACTTC. It codes for CASSYPPRSGGYSYEQYF. The chain recombines TRBV6-2 or TRBV6-3 with TRBJ2-7, with 9 bases lining up with TRBD2. V lost 2 bases to trimming and J lost 0 bases; unmatched junction nucleotides: 11. The germline CDR1 and CDR2 sequences are MNHEY and SVGEGT. The CDR3 loop spans 18 amino acids.

The gene calls are TRBV9 and TRBJ2-2; 8 nucleotides line up with TRBD2. Germline CDR1 SGDLS, CDR2 YYNGEE. V dropped 2 bases and J dropped 6; count of bases not matched to a gene: 12. There are 17 residues in the CDR3. The CDR3 region is CASSVGGGPTVAGELFF. Here the CDR3 DNA reads TGTGCCAGCAGCGTGGGCGGGGGGCCCACAGTTGCCGGGGAGCTGTTTTTT.

V is TRBV18 and J is TRBJ1-4; D unresolved. Trimming took off 2 bases at V and 3 bases at J, with 10 bases between the two ends. CDR3 length: 15 residues. Germline values: CDR1 KGHSH, CDR2 LQKENI. DNA for the CDR3: TGTGCCAGCTCACCATCACCGCGGGCTAATGAAAAACTGTTTTTT. It yields the protein CASSPSPRANEKLFF.

The V gene is TRBV5-5, the J gene TRBJ1-5, with D possibly being TRBD1 (6 bases). Trimming shortened V by 0 bases and J by 4 bases, and 11 bases separated the two germline ends. CDR1 and CDR2 (germline): SGHKS, YYEKEE (reference sequence). The length of the CDR3 is 15 residues. The DNA for the CDR3 is TGTGCCAGCAGCTTGGGTCAGGGGTTGAATCAGCCCCAGCATTTT. Translation gives CASSLGQGLNQPQHF.

This rearrangement joins TRBV28 to TRBJ1-5; the D gene is possibly TRBD1 (6 bases). The V end lost 10 bases, the J end lost 10 bases, and 20 bases lay between the germline ends. This CDR3 spans 13 amino acids. Germline-derived CDR1 and CDR2 are MDHEN and SYDVKM. CDR3 DNA sequence: TGTGCCACCGGCGAGGGGAGGGGGGGACCCCAGCATTTT. Protein product: CATGEGRGGPQHF.